Shown below are 5 T cell receptor beta chains from a single sample sequenced in a study of blood T cell repertoires in COVID-19. Clones were sequenced by immunoSEQ multiplex PCR, and TCRdb holds only the in-frame ones, with some missing. The table has about 180,000 clones, more than 75% seen once; the top ten hold around 16%. The sequenced sample was PBMCs or T cells enriched from blood (not recorded which). The receptors originated from a woman in her fifties or sixties who had recovered from COVID-19.

The J gene is TRBJ2-7, the V gene TRBV15; D is possibly TRBD2 (6 bases). The CDR3 runs 15 residues. Germline V gives CDR1 LNHNV, CDR2 YYDKDF (reference sequence). Trimming stripped 0 bases from V and 3 bases from J, with 12 bases between. For the CDR3, the DNA is TGTGCCACCAGCAGAGATAGAATGGGGGGCTACGAGCAGTACTTC. Translation gives CATSRDRMGGYEQYF.

The V call is TRBV6-2 or TRBV6-3, the J call TRBJ1-2; perhaps TRBD1 as D (5 bases). CDR1 MNHEY and CDR2 SVGEGT come from the germline V gene. V shed 2 bases and J shed 3 bases, with 10 bases lying between them. The CDR3 spans 14 residues. The chain's CDR3 is CASSYADRYYGYTF. In nucleotides, the CDR3 is TGTGCCAGCAGTTACGCTGACAGATACTATGGCTACACCTTC.

The chain uses TRBV12-3 or TRBV12-4 and TRBJ2-5; D perhaps matches TRBD2 (6 bases). This CDR3 contains 12 residues. With 5 bases removed from V and 4 bases from J, the gap between germline ends came to 8 bases. The DNA for the CDR3 is TGTGCCAGCAGTCTTAGCGGAGAGACCCAGTACTTC. Amino acids: CASSLSGETQYF.

This clone was counted once. The chain links TRBV12-3 or TRBV12-4 to TRBJ2-3; TRBD2 is a possible D gene (6 bases). CDR3 length equals 12 residues. The V gene lost 8 bases and the J gene lost 5 bases, with 11 bases spanning the gap. The CDR3 region has the DNA TGTGCCAGCTCCGCGGGGCAAGATACGCAGTATTTT. It yields the protein CASSAGQDTQYF.

This chain joins TRBV15 and TRBJ1-2, with a tentative D call TRBD1 (5 bases). Trimming shortened V by 5 bases and J by 6 bases, and 13 bases separated the two germline ends. CDR1 and CDR2 from the germline V gene are LNHNV and YYDKDF (reference sequence). This CDR3 is 13 amino acids long. For the CDR3, the DNA is TGTGCCACCAGCCTCGAGGGACTTAATGGCTACACCTTC. Amino acid sequence: CATSLEGLNGYTF.